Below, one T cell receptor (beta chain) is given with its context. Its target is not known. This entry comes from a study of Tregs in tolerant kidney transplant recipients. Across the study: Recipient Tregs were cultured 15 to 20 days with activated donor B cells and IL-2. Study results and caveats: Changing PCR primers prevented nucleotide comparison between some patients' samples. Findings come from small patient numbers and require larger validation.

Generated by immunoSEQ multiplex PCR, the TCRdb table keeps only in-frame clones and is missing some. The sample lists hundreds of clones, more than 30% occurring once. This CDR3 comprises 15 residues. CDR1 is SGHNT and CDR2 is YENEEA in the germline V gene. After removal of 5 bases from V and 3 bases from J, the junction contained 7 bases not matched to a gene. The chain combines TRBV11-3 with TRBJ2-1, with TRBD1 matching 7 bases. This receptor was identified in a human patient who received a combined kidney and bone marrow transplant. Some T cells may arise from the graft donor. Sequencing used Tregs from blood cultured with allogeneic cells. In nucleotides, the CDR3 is TGTGCCAGCAGCGTAGGGACAGCCCACTACAATGAGCAGTTCTTC. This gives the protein CASSVGTAHYNEQFF.